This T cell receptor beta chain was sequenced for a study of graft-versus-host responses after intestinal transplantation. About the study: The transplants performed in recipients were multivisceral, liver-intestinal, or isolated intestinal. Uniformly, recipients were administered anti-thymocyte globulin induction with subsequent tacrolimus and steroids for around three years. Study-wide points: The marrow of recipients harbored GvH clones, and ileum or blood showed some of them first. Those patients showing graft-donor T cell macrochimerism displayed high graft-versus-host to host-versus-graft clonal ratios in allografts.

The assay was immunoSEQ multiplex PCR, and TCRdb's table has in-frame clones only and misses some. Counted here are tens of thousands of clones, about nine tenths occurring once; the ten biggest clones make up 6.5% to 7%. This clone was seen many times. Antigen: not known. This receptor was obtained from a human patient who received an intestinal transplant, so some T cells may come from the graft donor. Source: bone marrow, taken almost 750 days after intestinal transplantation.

CDR3 sequence (DNA): TGTGCCAGCAGCCAAGAGGGACAAAACACCGGGGAGCTGTTTTTT. This encodes CASSQEGQNTGELFF. V is TRBV4-2 and J is TRBJ2-2; D perhaps matches TRBD1 (6 bases). The length of the CDR3 is 15 residues. Between the trimmed V and J ends, which lost 0 bases and 2 bases, there was a span of 7 bases. Looked up from germline, CDR1 is LGHNA and CDR2 is YNFKEQ.